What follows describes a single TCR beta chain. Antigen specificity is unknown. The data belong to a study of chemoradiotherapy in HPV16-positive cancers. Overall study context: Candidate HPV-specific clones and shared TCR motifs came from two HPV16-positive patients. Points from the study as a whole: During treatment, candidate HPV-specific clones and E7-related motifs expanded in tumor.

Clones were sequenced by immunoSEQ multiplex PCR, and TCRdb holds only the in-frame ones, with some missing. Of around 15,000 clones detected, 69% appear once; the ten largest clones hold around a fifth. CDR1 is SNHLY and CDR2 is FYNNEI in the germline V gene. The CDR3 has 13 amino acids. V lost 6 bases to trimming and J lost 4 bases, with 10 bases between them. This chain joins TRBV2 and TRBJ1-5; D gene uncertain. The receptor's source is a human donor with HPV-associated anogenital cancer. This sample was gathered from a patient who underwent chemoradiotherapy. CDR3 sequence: CASRETGNQPQHF. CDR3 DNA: TGTGCCAGCAGGGAGACGGGAAATCAGCCCCAGCATTTT.